This T cell receptor beta chain emerged from a study of blood T cells in healthy people across ages. A second PCR of 7 to 11 cycles used a sample-barcoded 5' primer and a J-beta primer mix. TCRdb itself ran the 5' RACE reads through MiXCR, one entry per CDR3 protein. The sample consists of roughly 640,000 distinct CDR3 sequences, about 30% of them appearing once. Study results and limitations: Older age went with lower TCR beta diversity per million T cells, in a roughly linear way.

For this clonotype: Its antigen is still unknown.

With each sample, at least 5 micrograms of total RNA were extracted. The receptor's source is an elderly woman in good health. The specimen sequenced was blood.

CDR3 DNA: TGTGCCAGCAGCACCCCGTTTGTGCGTCCAGATACGCAGTATTTT. It yields the protein CASSTPFVRPDTQYF. V usage is TRBV7-9 and J usage is TRBJ2-3; D uncertain. Between the trimmed V and J ends, which lost 5 bases and 4 bases, there was a span of 16 bases. CDR3 length equals 15 residues. Germline-derived CDR1 and CDR2 are SEHNR and FQNEAQ (reference sequence).